The 12 T cell receptor beta chains in this list originate from one sample, sequenced in a study of PD-1 blockade in classical Hodgkin lymphoma. Relapse was seen in all patients after autologous stem cell transplantation, and brentuximab vedotin exposure was variable. Some clones are missing from TCRdb's copy, which holds only in-frame ones; the method was immunoSEQ multiplex PCR. The sample lists roughly 25,000 clones; approximately 82% were seen once. Source: peripheral blood mononuclear cells (PBMCs), taken before the second cycle of nivolumab. The receptors derive from a human donor with classical Hodgkin lymphoma.

This rearrangement joins TRBV28 to TRBJ2-3; D is possibly TRBD2 (5 bases). The CDR3 runs 13 residues. V lost 8 bases and J lost 2, with 11 bases in between. The germline gives CDR1 MDHEN, CDR2 SYDVKM. As DNA, the CDR3 is TGTGCCAGCGACGGAGGAACCACAGATACGCAGTATTTT. It encodes CASDGGTTDTQYF.

This clone came up a few times. V usage is TRBV9 and J usage is TRBJ1-6; D perhaps matches TRBD1 (6 bases). V lost 6 bases, J lost 8 bases, and 18 bases lay in between. Germline V lookup: CDR1 SGDLS, CDR2 YYNGEE. This CDR3 is 15 amino acids long. The CDR3 loop is CASTKTGHLDSPLHF. DNA of the CDR3: TGTGCCAGCACCAAGACAGGACACTTAGATTCACCCCTCCACTTT.

Points on this clone: Other DNA sequences in the sample encode the same CDR3. The chain combines TRBV7-3 with TRBJ1-1; possibly TRBD1 for D (6 bases). Between the trimmed V and J ends, which lost 3 bases and 3 bases, there was a span of 8 bases. CDR1 and CDR2 (germline): SGHTA, FQGTGA. The length of the CDR3 is 13 residues. The CDR3 DNA follows: TGTGCCAGCAGCTTGAGGGGGGACACTGAAGCTTTCTTT. It codes for CASSLRGDTEAFF. The entire variable domain, with the rest obtained from reference TRBV7-3 and TRBJ1-1, is as follows: GAGVSQTPSNKVTEKGKYVELRCDPISGHTALYWYRQSLGQGPEFLIYFQGTGAADDSGLPNDRFFAVRPEGSVSTLKIQRTERGDSAVYLCASSLRGDTEAFFGQGTRLTVV.

This sequence joins TRBV29-1 and TRBJ2-7; D perhaps matches TRBD1 (5 bases). Germline lookup yields CDR1 SQVTM and CDR2 ANQGSEA. The V gene lost 7 bases and the J gene lost 3 bases, with 16 bases spanning the gap. This CDR3 has 13 residues. DNA for the CDR3: TGCAGCGGCCCAGGGTGGCCATACTACGAGCAGTACTTC. Translating gives CSGPGWPYYEQYF.

This CDR3 is CASSSTLPIANTGELFF. The CDR3, as DNA: TGTGCCAGCAGCAGCACCCTCCCAATAGCGAACACCGGGGAGCTGTTTTTT. The chain is built from TRBV7-8 and TRBJ2-2; D remains ambiguous. Germline V gene data show CDR1 as SGHVS and CDR2 as FQNEAQ. The CDR3 has 17 amino acids. Trimming left V 5 bases short and J 0 bases short, with 16 bases between.

The chain joins TRBV4-1 to TRBJ1-6; D possibly corresponds to TRBD1 (5 bases). With 1 base removed from V and 4 bases from J, the gap between germline ends came to 8 bases. The CDR3 extends over 15 amino acids. Germline V gene sequence: CDR1 MGHRA, CDR2 YSYEKL. The CDR3 nucleotides read TGCGCCAGCAGCCAAGCCGGGGGTTATAATTCACCCCTCCACTTT. The encoded protein is CASSQAGGYNSPLHF.

The chain joins TRBV11-2 to TRBJ2-7; possible D gene TRBD2, 6 bases. Germline CDR1 and CDR2: SGHAT and FQNNGV. The CDR3 is 14 amino acids. With 0 bases removed from V and 2 bases from J, the gap between germline ends came to 8 bases. CDR3 protein: CASSLDSGPYEQYF. CDR3 nucleotides: TGTGCCAGCAGCTTAGATAGCGGCCCCTACGAGCAGTACTTC.

The gene calls are TRBV19 and TRBJ1-2, with D maybe TRBD1 (6 bases). Trimming shortened V by 3 bases and J by 2 bases, and 13 bases separated the two germline ends. Germline-derived CDR1 and CDR2 are LNHDA and SQIVND (reference sequence). This CDR3 is built from 15 residues. In DNA form, the CDR3 reads TGTGCCAGTAGTATCACCGGGGGGCTGAACTATGGCTACACCTTC. Its protein product is CASSITGGLNYGYTF.

The V gene is TRBV28, the J gene TRBJ2-5; TRBD2 matches at 13 bases. This CDR3 is built from 20 residues. The V gene end was trimmed by 2 bases and the J gene end by 1 base; junction bases not matched to a gene: 13. Germline V lookup: CDR1 MDHEN, CDR2 SYDVKM. CDR3 coding DNA: TGTGCCAGCAGTTTACCCTATTTTGGGACTAGCGGGGACCTCCAAGAGACCCAGTACTTC. Translating it yields CASSLPYFGTSGDLQETQYF.

The chain recombines TRBV19 with TRBJ2-1, with D possibly matching TRBD1 (6 bases). With 5 bases removed from V and 10 bases from J, the gap between germline ends came to 9 bases. The V gene's germline CDR1 is LNHDA and CDR2 SQIVND (reference sequence). This CDR3 is 11 amino acids long. CDR3 sequence: CASSAGVEQFF. The CDR3 DNA reads TGTGCCAGTAGTGCAGGGGTCGAGCAGTTCTTC.

The chain combines TRBV6-5 with TRBJ2-5; the D gene could be TRBD1 or TRBD2 (5 bases each). V was cut by 5 bases and J by 5 bases, with 12 bases left in between. The germline CDR1 and CDR2 sequences are MNHEY and SVGAGI. CDR3 size: 13 residues. CDR3 sequence reads: CASSTGPWETQYF. CDR3 DNA: TGTGCCAGCAGTACGGGACCCTGGGAGACCCAGTACTTC.

The genes are TRBV4-1 and TRBJ2-2; D gene uncertain. The CDR3 runs 13 residues. Germline CDR1 is MGHRA and CDR2 is YSYEKL. Deletions cut 1 base from V and 7 bases from J, with 7 bases between. The CDR3 coding sequence is TGCGCCAGCAGCCAAGCCGGTGGCGGGGAGCTGTTTTTT. Protein sequence: CASSQAGGGELFF.